A selection of T cell receptor beta chains follows, all from one sample in a study of shared clonotypes between healthy human individuals. Using immunoSEQ multiplex PCR, the repertoire was profiled, and TCRdb retains in-frame clones only, with some absent. This table holds approximately 1.1 million clones, 75% to 85% found once. What was sequenced was memory CD4+ T cells from PBMCs. The receptors originated from a young man in good health. Some clones in this sample may be carry-over from other donors' samples. Each CDR3 is given with its conserved first and last residue. Each record gives: D gene, V gene, clone size, J gene, CDR3 protein, CDR3 DNA. The D gene is left open where the match is weak. Only part of the rows carry a size: once, few, many, or a class if the clone is expanded.

TRBD2	TRBV7-2	NA	TRBJ2-1	CASCPFVAGYNEQFF	TGTGCCAGTTGTCCCTTCGTAGCGGGATACAATGAGCAGTTCTTC
TRBD1	TRBV10-3	NA	TRBJ2-7	CAIRDSHEQYF	TGTGCCATCCGGGACAGCCACGAGCAGTACTTC
NA	TRBV7-3	NA	TRBJ2-7	CASSLAGGSYEQYF	TGTGCCAGCAGCTTAGCTGGGGGCTCCTACGAGCAGTACTTC
TRBD2	TRBV9	few	TRBJ2-2	CASSVTSGGTGELFF	TGTGCCAGCAGCGTAACTAGCGGGGGCACCGGGGAGCTGTTTTTT
TRBD1	TRBV27	NA	TRBJ1-5	CASSLRRDRHQPQHF	TGTGCCAGCAGTTTGAGGAGGGACAGACATCAGCCCCAGCATTTT
TRBD2	TRBV9	NA	TRBJ2-3	CASSVYSGSGTDTQYF	TGTGCCAGCAGCGTTTATAGCGGGAGCGGCACAGATACGCAGTATTTT
NA	TRBV11-2	NA	TRBJ2-5	CASSPLRSQETQYF	TGTGCCAGCAGCCCGCTGCGGTCACAAGAGACCCAGTACTTC
NA	TRBV15	NA	TRBJ1-2	CATSRLGTWDYGYTF	TGTGCCACCAGCAGACTCGGGACATGGGACTATGGCTACACCTTC
TRBD1	TRBV5-5	few	TRBJ2-5	CASSLFPPGQGKETQYF	TGTGCCAGCAGCTTGTTCCCTCCGGGACAGGGGAAGGAGACCCAGTACTTC
TRBD1	TRBV5-1	NA	TRBJ2-3	CASSVTGGTDTQYF	TGCGCCAGCAGCGTGACAGGGGGCACAGATACGCAGTATTTT
NA	TRBV9	many	TRBJ1-5	CASSVDPIGQPQHF	TGTGCCAGCAGCGTAGATCCCATAGGGCAGCCCCAGCATTTT
TRBD1	TRBV27	NA	TRBJ1-1	CASSPRTGEGGAFF	TGTGCCAGCAGTCCGCGGACAGGGGAGGGTGGAGCTTTCTTT
NA	TRBV9	NA	TRBJ1-2	CASSVSTGSNYGYTF	TGTGCCAGCAGCGTATCTACAGGGTCGAACTATGGCTACACCTTC
NA	TRBV2	few	TRBJ2-5	CASSRQQETQYF	TGTGCCAGCAGCCGACAGCAAGAGACCCAGTACTTC
NA	TRBV4-2	NA	TRBJ2-5	CASSLSTTEQETQYF	TGTGCCAGCAGCCTCAGTACCACAGAGCAAGAGACCCAGTACTTC
NA	TRBV7-2	NA	TRBJ2-7	CASSYARGKYEQYF	TGTGCCAGCAGCTATGCCCGAGGGAAGTACGAGCAGTACTTC
NA	TRBV6-5	NA	TRBJ2-7	CASSYQFLGSYEQYF	TGTGCCAGCAGTTATCAGTTTCTGGGGTCCTACGAGCAGTACTTC
NA	TRBV28	NA	TRBJ1-1	CASTPPWRTEAFF	TGTGCCAGCACCCCCCCGTGGAGAACTGAAGCTTTCTTT
NA	TRBV15	few	TRBJ1-5	CATSRRNQPQHF	TGTGCCACCAGTCGACGGAATCAGCCCCAGCATTTT
NA	TRBV7-3	many	TRBJ1-1	CASSPPTGTVSEAFF	TGTGCCAGCAGCCCACCGACAGGTACCGTTTCTGAAGCTTTCTTT
NA	TRBV4-2	NA	TRBJ2-2	CASSRIQDGTGELFF	TGTGCCAGCAGCCGAATCCAGGACGGCACCGGGGAGCTGTTTTTT
NA	TRBV18	NA	TRBJ2-7	CASSPRRLSYEQYF	TGTGCCAGCTCACCGAGGCGGCTTTCCTACGAGCAGTACTTC
NA	TRBV15	NA	TRBJ1-4	CATSRAGQTNEKLFF	TGTGCCACCAGCAGAGCAGGACAGACTAATGAAAAACTGTTTTTT
NA	TRBV5-1	NA	TRBJ1-5	CASSLIGANNQPQHF	TGCGCCAGCAGCTTGATCGGGGCAAACAATCAGCCCCAGCATTTT
NA	TRBV6-5	NA	TRBJ2-1	CASSSLNEQFF	TGTGCCAGCAGTTCCCTAAATGAGCAGTTCTTC
TRBD1	TRBV10-3	once	TRBJ1-3	CAVRTGVGNTIYF	TGTGCCGTTCGGACAGGGGTAGGAAACACCATATATTTT
NA	TRBV29-1	NA	TRBJ2-3	CSVVLQGRGDTQYF	TGCAGCGTTGTGCTGCAGGGCAGGGGTGATACGCAGTATTTT
NA	TRBV4-3	NA	TRBJ2-7	CASSQDLSGPYEQYF	TGCGCCAGCAGCCAAGATCTCAGTGGGCCCTACGAGCAGTACTTC
NA	TRBV5-1	NA	TRBJ2-3	CASSWSPTRRDTQYF	TGCGCCAGCAGCTGGTCACCGACTAGGCGAGATACGCAGTATTTT
TRBD2	TRBV5-1	NA	TRBJ2-7	CASGGLAEGGYEQYF	TGCGCCAGCGGGGGACTAGCGGAGGGTGGCTACGAGCAGTACTTC
TRBD2	TRBV14	NA	TRBJ2-2	CASSQDLGLAGVTGELFF	TGTGCCAGCAGCCAAGACCTTGGGCTAGCGGGAGTCACCGGGGAGCTGTTTTTT
NA	TRBV2	NA	TRBJ1-1	CASSVAGGTEAFF	TGTGCCAGCAGTGTTGCCGGGGGGACTGAAGCTTTCTTT
TRBD1	TRBV6-5	NA	TRBJ1-1	CASSPTWDSITEAFF	TGTGCCAGCAGTCCAACCTGGGACAGCATCACTGAAGCTTTCTTT
NA	TRBV18	many	TRBJ2-3	CASSPGVAKDTQYF	TGTGCCAGCTCACCGGGGGTAGCAAAAGATACGCAGTATTTT
NA	TRBV19	few	TRBJ2-3	CASIKPTDTQYF	TGTGCCAGTATTAAACCAACAGATACGCAGTATTTT
TRBD2	TRBV7-3	NA	TRBJ2-1	CASSYGREYNEQFF	TGTGCCAGCAGCTACGGGCGGGAGTACAATGAGCAGTTCTTC
NA	TRBV7-3	NA	TRBJ2-2	CASSLRAAANTGELFF	TGTGCCAGCAGCTTAAGGGCAGCGGCGAACACCGGGGAGCTGTTTTTT
NA	TRBV2	few	TRBJ1-1	CASRRDTRNTEAFF	TGTGCCAGCAGGCGGGACACCCGGAACACTGAAGCTTTCTTT
TRBD1	TRBV4-2	NA	TRBJ2-3	CASSPGTGTADTQYF	TGTGCCAGCAGCCCCGGGACAGGGACGGCAGATACGCAGTATTTT
NA	TRBV29-1	NA	TRBJ2-1	CSVTGVLGQFF	TGCAGCGTTACGGGTGTCTTGGGGCAGTTCTTC
NA	TRBV30	NA	TRBJ1-2	CAWGFDNYGYTF	TGTGCCTGGGGGTTTGACAACTATGGCTACACCTTC
TRBD2	TRBV7-2	NA	TRBJ2-1	CASSLSLAVYNEQFF	TGTGCCAGCAGCTTATCACTAGCGGTCTACAATGAGCAGTTCTTC
NA	TRBV6-1	NA	TRBJ1-1	CAIRETGTHTEAFF	TGTGCCATCAGAGAAACCGGGACGCACACTGAAGCTTTCTTT
NA	TRBV5-1	NA	TRBJ1-1	CASSRGTNTEAFF	TGCGCCAGCAGCAGGGGGACGAACACTGAAGCTTTCTTT
NA	TRBV5-1	NA	TRBJ2-3	CASSRLSSTDTQYF	TGCGCCAGCAGCCGACTATCTAGCACAGATACGCAGTATTTT
NA	TRBV6-5	NA	TRBJ2-2	CATKWGANTGELFF	TGTGCCACCAAGTGGGGGGCGAACACCGGGGAGCTGTTTTTT
TRBD1	TRBV6-5	NA	TRBJ1-1	CASSYPGTGEAFF	TGTGCCAGCAGTTACCCCGGGACAGGTGAAGCTTTCTTT